This TCR beta chain appears in the sequencing data of a study of shared clonotypes between healthy human individuals. Splitting of each subset's genomic DNA was done evenly across several immunoSEQ plates. The assay was immunoSEQ multiplex PCR, and TCRdb's table has in-frame clones only and misses some. The sample shows about 2.4 million clones, 93% of them seen only once. Study outcomes and limitations: Depth of sequencing was expected to influence donor clonotype sharing.

As for this clone: Its antigen is not identified.

This CDR3 has 14 residues. The V segment lost 6 bases and the J segment 2 bases; nucleotides outside the gene matches: 6. The germline V gene has CDR1 MNHEY and CDR2 SVGAGI. This receptor was obtained from a young man in good health. Some clones in this sample may be carry-over from other donors' samples. The sequenced material came from naive CD4+ T cells from PBMCs. Subset in this sample: CD45RA+ positively selected. The chain has TRBV6-5 and TRBJ2-7; TRBD1 aligns across 8 bases. The CDR3 DNA is TGTGCCAGCAGCCGGACAGGGCGGGCCTACGAGCAGTACTTC. As protein: CASSRTGRAYEQYF.